What follows describes a single T cell receptor (beta chain). This sample is part of a study of blood T cell repertoires in COVID-19. Study summary: Whether acute or convalescent, the COVID-19 samples came from the United States, Italy and Spain. Nucleic acid was either cDNA or gDNA, and it came from T cells, B-cell-depleted T cells, or PBMCs.

The germline CDR1 and CDR2 sequences are MDHEN and SYDVKM. The CDR3 is 15 residues long. Losses at the gene ends were 5 bases for V and 7 bases for J; bases not matched to a gene: 6. In the original workflow: From reference gene primer amplification, estimates of nucleated cell counts were derived. The data were produced by immunoSEQ multiplex PCR, yet TCRdb's version contains in-frame clones alone and is incomplete. V and J calls and clone size are as listed in that table; D and trimming were resolved from the DNA. The sample has roughly 28,000 clones, roughly 82% seen once. The chain has TRBV28 and TRBJ1-4, with 11 bases fitting TRBD1. Input material: peripheral blood. This receptor was identified in a man older than 75 with active or convalescent COVID-19. The CDR3 here is CASSPGTGGTEKLFF. CDR3 nucleotides: TGTGCCAGCAGTCCGGGGACAGGGGGGACTGAAAAACTGTTTTTT.